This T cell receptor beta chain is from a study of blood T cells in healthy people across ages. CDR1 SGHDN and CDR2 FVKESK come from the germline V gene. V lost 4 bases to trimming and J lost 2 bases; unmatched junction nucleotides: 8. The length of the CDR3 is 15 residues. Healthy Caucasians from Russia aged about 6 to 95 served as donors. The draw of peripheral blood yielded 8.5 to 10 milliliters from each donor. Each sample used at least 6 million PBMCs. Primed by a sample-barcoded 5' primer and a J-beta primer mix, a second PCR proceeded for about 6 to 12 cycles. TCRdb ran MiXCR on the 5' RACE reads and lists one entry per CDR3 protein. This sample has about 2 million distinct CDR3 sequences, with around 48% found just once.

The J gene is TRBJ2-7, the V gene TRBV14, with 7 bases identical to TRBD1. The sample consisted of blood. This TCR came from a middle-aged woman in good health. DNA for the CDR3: TGTGCCAGCAGCCTTTACAGGGGCGCTACCTACGAGCAGTACTTC. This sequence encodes CASSLYRGATYEQYF.